Listed below are T cell receptor beta chains from one sample, sequenced in a study of glioma-infiltrating T cells after dendritic cell vaccination. The method was immunoSEQ multiplex PCR; TCRdb's version includes in-frame clones alone and lacks a portion of them. This table has 99,000 or so clones, almost 90% appearing once. This specimen was blood, taken after dendritic cell vaccination. Receptors were obtained from a human donor with glioblastoma. Each CDR3 is given with its conserved first and last residue. The order of the fields is CDR3 length, V gene, CDR3 protein.

16,TRBV5-1,CASSLYGIGEEEKLFF
14,TRBV11-2,CASSPGLASNEQFF
15,TRBV6-1,CASPKEGTANTEAFF
15,TRBV4-1,CASSPTQQGIVGYTF
19,TRBV15,CATSRVLGLANANTGELFF
16,TRBV15,CATSRDPFSGANVLTF
15,TRBV2,CATEPFARGNTEAFF
14,TRBV27,CASSFAGPTDTQYF
13,TRBV19,CASSDVATDTQYF
16,TRBV5-1,CASSFPTSANTDTQYF
15,TRBV7-2,CASSTRTGYSSEAFF
12,TRBV19,CASGAPNQPQHF
15,TRBV2,CASSKRTGGADTQYF
14,TRBV19,CASSIERGLGEQYF
14,TRBV7-6,CASSFQGRNEKLFF
16,TRBV5-1,CASSPGDRDAQETQYF
12,TRBV2,CASGLASYEQYF
15,TRBV7-6,CASSSPGATGNTIYF
17,TRBV11-1,CASSPRDRGVKNTEAFF
16,TRBV10-3,CAISERLSAVDQPQHF
15,TRBV18,CASSPGTGGVHEQYF
15,TRBV6-5,CASSPGLAGEYEQYF
15,TRBV5-1,CASSVSMDRGNEQYF
17,TRBV9,CASSAPGQGPLNTEAFF
15,TRBV12-5,CASGFGTGLREKLFF
11,TRBV5-4,CASSGTGAPSF
16,TRBV19,CASSIGWRDLTDTQYF
15,TRBV7-2,CASSPSGGAIYEQFF
16,TRBV4-1,CASSQGAQGIDQPQHF
14,TRBV30,CAWSLGQPTGELFF
14,TRBV28,CASRTQREQETQYF
16,TRBV7-4,CASSHQGFGPDSPLHF
19,TRBV5-1,CASSIRRLRDSHSGNTIYF
13,TRBV10-3,CAISWAENTEAFF
13,TRBV6-1,CASSEFVYYEQYF
15,TRBV4-1,CASSQAWGPGTEAFF
15,TRBV7-9,CASSLDGDTTGGEYF
15,TRBV6-1,CASSRSLAPGNTIYF
15,TRBV5-1,CASSSADSSTGELFF